The clone carrying this TCR beta chain was seen ten or more times. With a J-beta primer mix and a sample-barcoded 5' primer, a second PCR ran about 7 to 11 cycles. Each CDR3 protein is one row after TCRdb ran MiXCR on the 5' RACE reads. The sample carries approximately 940,000 distinct CDR3 sequences, under 50% recorded once. This entry comes from a study of blood T cells in healthy people across ages. Per the germline V gene, CDR1 is LGHDT and CDR2 is YNNKEL (reference sequence). Trimming removed 4 bases from V and 6 bases from J; junction bases left unmatched: 11. The CDR3 runs to 15 residues. Source material: blood. V is TRBV3-1 and J is TRBJ2-7, with 8 bases fitting TRBD2. This TCR was recovered from a man in his thirties or forties in good health. The CDR3 region has the DNA TGTGCCAGCAGCCTATCCGGGGGGGGAGCCATCGAGCAGTACTTC. Amino acids: CASSLSGGGAIEQYF.